The 28 T cell receptor beta chains below were found in one sample sequenced in a study of T cell responses to AZD1222 COVID-19 vaccine. The data were produced by immunoSEQ multiplex PCR, yet TCRdb's version contains in-frame clones alone and is incomplete. The table includes 150,000 or so clones, 90% to 95% detected once. Sequenced material: peripheral blood, taken 28 days after the second AZD1222 dose. The receptors shown here come from an adult who received the AZD1222 COVID-19 vaccine.

The chain employs TRBV24-1 and TRBJ2-7; TRBD2 might be the D (6 bases). The germline gives CDR1 KGHDR, CDR2 SFDVKD. The germline V and J ends were trimmed by 9 bases and 5 bases, with 10 bases remaining between them. CDR3 length: 11 residues. DNA of the CDR3: TGTGCCACCGGGGCGGGGAACGAGCAGTACTTC. Encoded protein: CATGAGNEQYF.

V gene TRBV5-1 combines with J gene TRBJ2-5; D uncertain. The CDR3 length is 12 residues. V shed 4 bases and J shed 1 base, with 5 bases lying between them. CDR1 and CDR2 (germline): SGHRS, YFSETQ. This CDR3 is CASSPSQETQYF. CDR3 coding DNA: TGCGCCAGCAGCCCTTCCCAAGAGACCCAGTACTTC.

This chain joins TRBV10-1 and TRBJ2-1, with D possibly TRBD1 on 5 matching bases. From germline, CDR1 is WNHNN and CDR2 SYGVQD (reference sequence). CDR3 size: 11 residues. V was trimmed by 4 bases and J by 9 bases, leaving 7 bases between them. The CDR3 loop is CASSVTGEQFF. As DNA, the CDR3 is TGCGCCAGCAGTGTAACAGGTGAGCAGTTCTTC.

This chain connects TRBV28 to TRBJ2-3; D possibly corresponds to TRBD2 (5 bases). Germline CDR1 reads MDHEN; CDR2 reads SYDVKM. There are 14 residues in the CDR3. Trimming stripped 8 bases from V and 1 base from J, with 13 bases between. CDR3 residues: CASRRTGGTDTQYF. The CDR3 DNA reads TGTGCCAGCCGCCGGACTGGAGGCACAGATACGCAGTATTTT.

The chain is built from TRBV15 and TRBJ2-2; D possibly corresponds to TRBD2 (6 bases). V was pared by 4 bases and J by 3 bases, with 9 bases between. There are 14 residues in the CDR3. Germline V gives CDR1 LNHNV, CDR2 YYDKDF (reference sequence). CDR3 sequence (DNA): TGTGCCACCAGCATGGGGGGTCACACCGGGGAGCTGTTTTTT. It yields the protein CATSMGGHTGELFF.

The DNA of the CDR3 is TGTGCCAGCAGCTTAGTCGCTAGCGGGAGTTGGGATGAGCAGTTCTTC. This sequence encodes CASSLVASGSWDEQFF. This rearrangement joins TRBV7-2 to TRBJ2-1; TRBD2 agrees at 10 bases. Germline CDR1 SGHTA, CDR2 FQGNSA. The CDR3 is 16 residues long. The V segment lost 1 base and the J segment 8 bases; nucleotides outside the gene matches: 8.

The V call is TRBV18, the J call TRBJ2-5; 9 bases align to TRBD1. CDR1 KGHSH and CDR2 LQKENI come from the germline V gene. CDR3 length: 13 residues. V shed 6 bases and J 4 bases; nucleotides not matched to a gene: 3. The chain's CDR3 is CASSKDRGETQYF. DNA for the CDR3: TGTGCCAGCTCTAAGGACAGGGGAGAGACCCAGTACTTC.

This chain connects TRBV15 to TRBJ2-2; 10 bases agree with TRBD2. Losses at the gene ends were 3 bases for V and 0 bases for J; bases not matched to a gene: 4. CDR3 length: 17 amino acids. CDR1 is LNHNV and CDR2 is YYDKDF in the germline V gene (reference sequence). In DNA form, the CDR3 reads TGTGCCACCAGCAGCGCCCTAGCGGGAGCGAACACCGGGGAGCTGTTTTTT. Translation: CATSSALAGANTGELFF.

The genes are TRBV6-5 and TRBJ2-1; D not resolved. V was pared by 6 bases and J by 10 bases, with 13 bases between. The CDR3 consists of 12 residues. The germline CDR1 and CDR2 sequences are MNHEY and SVGAGI. CDR3 sequence: CASSRSWAEQFF. The CDR3 DNA follows: TGTGCCAGCAGCCGCAGTTGGGCAGAGCAGTTCTTC.

This chain links TRBV6-5 with TRBJ2-2; perhaps TRBD1 as D (5 bases). Trimming took off 6 bases at V and 6 bases at J, with 8 bases between the two ends. The CDR3 sequence is 12 residues long. The germline V gene has CDR1 MNHEY and CDR2 SVGAGI. The CDR3 bases are TGTGCCAGCAGCAGGGTTGCCGGGGAGCTGTTTTTT. Amino acids: CASSRVAGELFF.

V and J are TRBV25-1 and TRBJ1-1; D ambiguous. Germline CDR1 is MGHDK and CDR2 is SYGVNS. The CDR3 consists of 14 residues. The V end lost 4 bases, the J end lost 1 base, and 10 bases lay between the germline ends. The CDR3 region is CASSGRTANTEAFF. In DNA form, the CDR3 reads TGTGCCAGCAGTGGTCGGACGGCGAACACTGAAGCTTTCTTT. Filled out from reference TRBV25-1 and TRBJ1-1, the complete variable domain reads EADIYQTPRYLVIGTGKKITLECSQTMGHDKMYWYQQDPGMELHLIHYSYGVNSTEKGDLSSESTVSRIRTEHFPLTLESARPSHTSQYLCASSGRTANTEAFFGQGTRLTVV.

The rearrangement joins TRBV7-8 to TRBJ1-2; D might be TRBD1 (5 bases). This CDR3 is 15 amino acids long. Germline V gives CDR1 SGHVS, CDR2 FQNEAQ. V was trimmed by 0 bases and J by 5 bases, leaving 13 bases between them. The CDR3 reads CASSLARGAEYGYTF. CDR3 in DNA: TGTGCCAGCAGCTTAGCGAGAGGGGCGGAATATGGCTACACCTTC.

The chain uses TRBV3-1 (or the pseudogene TRBV3-2) and TRBJ1-3; 9 positions match TRBD1. Unmatched junction bases numbered 4, after V lost 8 bases and J lost 2 bases. CDR1 and CDR2 (germline): LGHDT, YNNKEL (reference sequence). CDR3 length: 14 residues. The CDR3 coding sequence is TGTGCCAGCCGGGACAGGGTAGCTGGAAACACCATATATTTT. It translates to CASRDRVAGNTIYF.

The chain joins TRBV5-1 to TRBJ2-1, with D maybe TRBD1 (8 bases). V was pared by 0 bases and J by 8 bases, with 12 bases between. Germline CDR1 reads SGHRS; CDR2 reads YFSETQ. The CDR3 is 14 residues long. The CDR3 region is CASSLETGGDEQFF. CDR3 in DNA: TGCGCCAGCAGCTTGGAAACAGGGGGGGATGAGCAGTTCTTC.

This clone was seen a single time. The chain links TRBV29-1 to TRBJ2-7; possibly TRBD2 for D (7 bases). CDR1 is SQVTM, CDR2 ANQGSEA, per germline. The germline V and J ends were trimmed by 3 bases and 5 bases, with 11 bases remaining between them. The CDR3 has 12 amino acids. CDR3 sequence reads: CSVDLGGDEQYF. The DNA for the CDR3 is TGCAGCGTTGACTTAGGGGGGGACGAGCAGTACTTC.

The chain is built from TRBV7-9 and TRBJ1-4; 10 bases map to TRBD1. Germline CDR1 and CDR2: SEHNR and FQNEAQ (reference sequence). The ends lost 5 bases at V and 8 bases at J; junction bases unmatched: 8. The CDR3 spans 15 residues. Here the CDR3 DNA reads TGTGCCAGCAGCCCAGCCGGGACAGGGGACGAAAAACTGTTTTTT. Its protein product is CASSPAGTGDEKLFF.

This clone showed up just a few times. This chain links TRBV7-6 with TRBJ2-7; 8 nucleotides line up with TRBD2. Germline V gene data show CDR1 as SGHVS and CDR2 as FNYEAQ. Losses at the gene ends were 5 bases for V and 7 bases for J; bases not matched to a gene: 10. The CDR3 consists of 14 residues. In DNA form, the CDR3 reads TGTGCCAGCAGCAGAGCGGGAGAGACGGGGGAGCAGTACTTC. It yields the protein CASSRAGETGEQYF.

Written as DNA, the CDR3 is TGTGCCAGCAGCTCCGCGGGGTTCGGGCTAGCCCTCCAAGAGACCCAGTACTTC. It encodes CASSSAGFGLALQETQYF. The chain employs TRBV7-2 and TRBJ2-5; a possible D gene is TRBD2 (6 bases). CDR1 is SGHTA, CDR2 FQGNSA, per germline. The CDR3 extends over 18 amino acids. The germline V and J ends were trimmed by 4 bases and 1 base, with 22 bases remaining between them. The variable domain in full, completed from reference TRBV7-2 and TRBJ2-5, reads GAGVSQSPSNKVTEKGKDVELRCDPISGHTALYWYRQSLGQGLEFLIYFQGNSAPDKSGLPSDRFSAERTGGSVSTLTIQRTQQEDSAVYLCASSSAGFGLALQETQYFGPGTRLLVL.

In regard to this clone: Other nucleotide sequences from this sample produce the same CDR3. The chain uses TRBV18 and TRBJ1-1, with no clear D. Germline values: CDR1 KGHSH, CDR2 LQKENI. V was cut by 1 base and J by 2 bases, with 5 bases left in between. The CDR3 covers 13 residues. CDR3 loop: CASSPQGNTEAFF. CDR3 nucleotides: TGTGCCAGCTCACCACAGGGAAACACTGAAGCTTTCTTT. Variable domain in full (rest from reference TRBV18 and TRBJ1-1): NAGVMQNPRHLVRRRGQEARLRCSPMKGHSHVYWYRQLPEEGLKFMVYLQKENIIDESGMPKERFSAEFPKEGPSILRIQQVVRGDSAAYFCASSPQGNTEAFFGQGTRLTVV.

About this clone itself: The sample carries other DNA sequences with the same CDR3. The chain is built from TRBV4-1 and TRBJ2-2; D remains unclear. The CDR3 runs to 15 residues. V lost 0 bases to trimming and J lost 1 base, with 6 bases between them. Germline loops: CDR1 MGHRA, CDR2 YSYEKL. CDR3 region: CASSQEWRNTGELFF. Written as DNA, the CDR3 is TGCGCCAGCAGCCAAGAATGGCGGAACACCGGGGAGCTGTTTTTT.

The chain employs TRBV24-1 and TRBJ1-4; D gene ambiguous. Trimming left V 4 bases short and J 10 bases short, with 9 bases between. Looked up from germline, CDR1 is KGHDR and CDR2 is SFDVKD. The CDR3 consists of 12 residues. The CDR3 reads CATSDPASKLFF. The CDR3 bases are TGTGCCACCAGTGACCCGGCCTCAAAACTGTTTTTT.

The V gene is TRBV7-9, the J gene TRBJ1-1; TRBD1 is a possible D gene (6 bases). Germline assignment: CDR1 SEHNR and CDR2 FQNEAQ (reference sequence). The germline V and J ends were trimmed by 6 bases and 1 base, with 9 bases remaining between them. The CDR3 extends over 13 amino acids. DNA of the CDR3: TGTGCCAGCAGAAGGGGGTGGAACACTGAAGCTTTCTTT. Its translation is CASRRGWNTEAFF. The entire variable domain, with the rest obtained from reference TRBV7-9 and TRBJ1-1, is as follows: DTGVSQNPRHKITKRGQNVTFRCDPISEHNRLYWYRQTLGQGPEFLTYFQNEAQLEKSRLLSDRFSAERPKGSFSTLEIQRTEQGDSAMYLCASRRGWNTEAFFGQGTRLTVV.

This chain joins TRBV25-1 and TRBJ2-1; 8 nucleotides match TRBD1. The germline V gene has CDR1 MGHDK and CDR2 SYGVNS. Trimming removed 8 bases from V and 5 bases from J; junction bases left unmatched: 14. The CDR3 has 16 amino acids. The CDR3 bases are TGTGCCAGCGGACAGGGAGGTAATGGGAAAGACAATGAGCAGTTCTTC. Amino acids: CASGQGGNGKDNEQFF.

This chain's CDR3 is CASSLGADTQYF. The CDR3 bases are TGTGCCAGCAGCTTAGGCGCAGATACGCAGTATTTT. The V call is TRBV11-1, the J call TRBJ2-3, with no clear D. Between the trimmed V and J ends, which lost 1 base and 4 bases, there was a span of 3 bases. The CDR3 covers 12 residues. Per the germline V gene, CDR1 is SGHAT and CDR2 is FQDESV (reference sequence).

This chain connects TRBV6-6 to TRBJ2-7; the D is unclear. The V and J ends lost 0 bases and 2 bases respectively, with 8 bases between them. The CDR3 runs to 14 residues. Per germline, CDR1 MNHNY and CDR2 SVGAGI (reference sequence). The CDR3 DNA reads TGTGCCAGCAGTTACTCCCATGAACCCTACGAGCAGTACTTC. It codes for CASSYSHEPYEQYF.

CDR3 coding DNA: TGTGCCATCAGTGACATGGGGACGATGAACACTGAAGCTTTCTTT. Amino acids: CAISDMGTMNTEAFF. The chain has TRBV10-3 and TRBJ1-1; tentative D call: TRBD1 (5 bases). This CDR3 has 15 residues. V lost 3 bases to trimming and J lost 0 bases, with 11 bases between them. Germline V lookup: CDR1 ENHRY, CDR2 SYGVKD.

The CDR3 DNA reads as TGTGCCAGCAGACCCACAGGGTACGAGCAGTACTTC. Translated: CASRPTGYEQYF. The rearrangement links TRBV6-5 to TRBJ2-7; weak D call: TRBD1 (6 bases). Germline V CDR1 and CDR2: MNHEY, SVGAGI. V was trimmed by 6 bases and J by 4 bases, leaving 10 bases between them. CDR3 length: 12 amino acids.

The chain employs TRBV18 and TRBJ1-2, with 7 positions matching TRBD1. With V trimmed by 5 bases and J by 3 bases, 3 bases remained unmatched. CDR1 is KGHSH and CDR2 is LQKENI in the germline V gene. The CDR3 extends over 13 amino acids. The CDR3 here is CASSTDRYYGYTF. For the CDR3, the DNA is TGTGCCAGCTCAACGGACAGGTACTATGGCTACACCTTC. The whole variable domain, remainder taken from reference TRBV18 and TRBJ1-2, is NAGVMQNPRHLVRRRGQEARLRCSPMKGHSHVYWYRQLPEEGLKFMVYLQKENIIDESGMPKERFSAEFPKEGPSILRIQQVVRGDSAAYFCASSTDRYYGYTFGSGTRLTVV.